This T cell receptor (beta chain) was obtained from a study of blood T cell repertoires in COVID-19. As originally analysed: Estimates of nucleated cell counts were drawn from the amplification of reference gene primers. Method: immunoSEQ multiplex PCR; TCRdb's copy keeps in-frame clones and lacks some. Clonal size and the V and J genes are those of that table, whereas D and trimming came from the DNA. The sample has some 150,000 clones, about 90% seen once; the top ten hold about 2.3%. This clone was counted only a few times. V lost 10 bases and J lost 3; bases outside the gene matches: 14. This CDR3 contains 15 residues. Germline V CDR1 and CDR2: LNHDA, SQIVND (reference sequence).

The chain couples TRBV19 to TRBJ2-7; 8 bases line up with TRBD2. Sequences were obtained from peripheral blood. The source of this sequence is a human donor in a cohort sampled during active COVID-19. The CDR3 nucleotides read TGTGCCACCGCGGGTTCAGCGGGAGTCGGCTACGAGCAGTACTTC. It codes for CATAGSAGVGYEQYF.